Following are 15 T cell receptor beta chains from one sample sequenced in a study of blood T cell repertoires in COVID-19. Some clones are missing from TCRdb's copy, which holds only in-frame ones; the method was immunoSEQ multiplex PCR. The sample lists about 140,000 clones, approximately 82% occurring once. Input material: peripheral blood. The receptors come from a human donor in a cohort sampled during active COVID-19.

CDR3 coding DNA: TGTGCCAGCAGCGCACGTGTGGGACAGGGACCCGTCCTGACTTTC. Its translation: CASSARVGQGPVLTF. The gene calls are TRBV9 and TRBJ2-6; 9 bases fit TRBD1. Per the germline V gene, CDR1 is SGDLS and CDR2 is YYNGEE. This CDR3 spans 15 amino acids. The trim removed 3 bases at V and 12 bases at J, leaving 10 bases unmatched.

This clone was counted between two and nine times. The chain couples TRBV5-1 to TRBJ2-3, with D unclear. The CDR3 loop spans 13 amino acids. V was cut by 3 bases and J by 6 bases, with 11 bases left in between. Germline V gene lookup returns CDR1 SGHRS and CDR2 YFSETQ. In nucleotides, the CDR3 is TGCGCCAGCAGCTCCGGTGGCGGCGATACGCAGTATTTT. As protein: CASSSGGGDTQYF. Together with reference TRBV5-1 and TRBJ2-3, the CDR3 gives the full variable domain: KAGVTQTPRYLIKTRGQQVTLSCSPISGHRSVSWYQQTPGQGLQFLFEYFSETQRNKGNFPGRFSGRQFSNSRSEMNVSTLELGDSALYLCASSSGGGDTQYFGPGTRLTVL.

This clone was counted between two and nine times. The chain couples TRBV30 to TRBJ1-1; D not resolved. The V and J ends lost 4 bases and 0 bases respectively, with 12 bases between them. CDR1 and CDR2 (germline): GTSNPN, SVGIG (reference sequence). CDR3 length: 14 amino acids. The CDR3 is CAWKRQTMNTEAFF. The CDR3 DNA follows: TGTGCCTGGAAACGACAAACCATGAACACTGAAGCTTTCTTT.

This clone came up a few times. This chain joins TRBV5-1 and TRBJ2-2, with 7 positions matching TRBD1. Germline loops: CDR1 SGHRS, CDR2 YFSETQ. The CDR3 consists of 20 residues. Trimming at V came to 4 bases and at J to 5 bases, leaving 23 bases not matched to a gene. CDR3 nucleotides: TGCGCCAGCAGCCACCCAACGGGACAGACCAGTACCATTAGAACCGGGGAGCTGTTTTTT. The encoded protein is CASSHPTGQTSTIRTGELFF.

This clone was seen a handful of times. Other DNA variants within this sample encode the same CDR3. The V and J genes are TRBV2 and TRBJ2-5, with 8 bases aligning to TRBD1. The CDR3 has 14 amino acids. Germline V gene lookup returns CDR1 SNHLY and CDR2 FYNNEI. The V segment lost 1 base and the J segment 2 bases; nucleotides outside the gene matches: 0. As DNA, the CDR3 is TGTGCCAGCAGTGAAGGGACAGGGCAAGAGACCCAGTACTTC. It codes for CASSEGTGQETQYF.

The chain recombines TRBV6-2 or TRBV6-3 with TRBJ2-1, with TRBD1 as a possible D gene (6 bases). The CDR3 has 17 residues. V dropped 1 base and J dropped 1 base, with 14 bases sitting between them. The V gene's germline CDR1 is MNHEY and CDR2 SVGEGT. The CDR3 protein is CASSYLAWGLSYNEQFF. DNA of the CDR3: TGTGCCAGCAGTTACTTGGCTTGGGGGCTTTCCTACAATGAGCAGTTCTTC.

CDR3 region: CASSADRGTSPLHF. The CDR3 nucleotides are TGTGCCAGTAGCGCGGACAGGGGGACTTCACCCCTCCACTTT. The genes are TRBV19 and TRBJ1-6, with TRBD1 matching over 10 bases. The CDR3 is made up of 14 amino acids. The germline gives CDR1 LNHDA, CDR2 SQIVND (reference sequence). J gave up 9 bases and V 6 bases, and 5 bases lay outside the gene matches.

The table lists this clone with a count of one. The rearrangement links TRBV9 to TRBJ1-1, with a tentative D call TRBD1 (6 bases). The CDR3 loop spans 15 amino acids. The germline gives CDR1 SGDLS, CDR2 YYNGEE. V gave up 4 bases and J gave up 4 bases, with 17 bases separating them. CDR3 sequence reads: CASSPRGGGVTEAFF. CDR3 nucleotide sequence: TGTGCCAGCAGCCCCAGGGGAGGGGGAGTCACTGAAGCTTTCTTT.

The chain uses TRBV19 and TRBJ1-5; 9 positions agree with TRBD1. Trimming cost V 10 bases and J 7 bases; bases outside gene matches: 5. Germline values: CDR1 LNHDA, CDR2 SQIVND (reference sequence). This CDR3 has 12 residues. The CDR3 DNA is TGTGCCACTGACAGGGGGGGACAGCCCCAGCATTTT. This codes for CATDRGGQPQHF.

The rearrangement links TRBV5-4 to TRBJ1-1, with D unclear. V was shortened by 3 bases and J by 9 bases, with 21 bases between the two germline ends. The CDR3 is 15 amino acids. Germline V lookup: CDR1 SGHNT, CDR2 YYREEE (reference sequence). Here the CDR3 reads CASSWEGSRSPKAFF. CDR3 sequence (DNA): TGTGCCAGCAGCTGGGAGGGTAGCAGATCCCCCAAAGCTTTCTTT.

The CDR3 DNA is TGCGCCAGCAGCCAAGGCGGGGGTCTGACGGGCTACGAGCAGTACTTC. Translating gives CASSQGGGLTGYEQYF. The chain links TRBV4-3 to TRBJ2-7; 7 bases map to TRBD2. The CDR3 length is 16 residues. Unmatched junction bases numbered 9, after V lost 1 base and J lost 3 bases. The germline V gene has CDR1 LGHNA and CDR2 YSLEER.

The V and J genes are TRBV7-9 and TRBJ1-2; perhaps TRBD1 as D (6 bases). V lost 1 base and J 3 bases, leaving 15 bases between the germline ends. This CDR3 is 16 amino acids long. The V gene's germline CDR1 is SEHNR and CDR2 FQNEAQ (reference sequence). In DNA, the CDR3 is TGTGCCAGCAGCTTAGAGGGCAGGGGATTTGACTATGGCTACACCTTC. Its translation is CASSLEGRGFDYGYTF. The full variable domain, in which reference TRBV7-9 and TRBJ1-2 provide the parts outside the CDR3, is DTGVSQNPRHKITKRGQNVTFRCDPISEHNRLYWYRQTLGQGPEFLTYFQNEAQLEKSRLLSDRFSAERPKGSFSTLEIQRTEQGDSAMYLCASSLEGRGFDYGYTFGSGTRLTVV.

This rearrangement joins TRBV3-1 (or the pseudogene TRBV3-2) to TRBJ2-2; D perhaps matches TRBD2 (6 bases). Germline V gene data show CDR1 as LGHDT and CDR2 as YNNKEL (reference sequence). The CDR3 loop spans 14 amino acids. The V gene lost 1 base and the J gene lost 4 bases, with 7 bases spanning the gap. The CDR3 nucleotides are TGTGCCAGCAGCCAAGGACTAGTCACCGGGGAGCTGTTTTTT. This translates into CASSQGLVTGELFF.

This clone has only one observation. The chain couples TRBV7-9 to TRBJ1-2; possibly TRBD1 for D (5 bases). The CDR3 sequence is 16 residues long. Germline values: CDR1 SEHNR, CDR2 FQNEAQ (reference sequence). Trimming stripped 7 bases from V and 5 bases from J, with 23 bases between. DNA for the CDR3: TGTGCCAGCACCCAAAGGGGCGGGGACGGCCTATATGGCTACACCTTC. Encoded protein: CASTQRGGDGLYGYTF.

The chain carries TRBV6-5 and TRBJ2-4; D is perhaps TRBD2 (6 bases). The V gene's germline CDR1 is MNHEY and CDR2 SVGAGI. The CDR3 consists of 14 residues. Trimming took off 8 bases at V and 3 bases at J, with 14 bases between the two ends. Here the CDR3 reads CASWGDVVKNIQYF. CDR3 in DNA: TGTGCCAGCTGGGGGGACGTTGTCAAAAACATTCAGTACTTC.